Below, 20 T cell receptor beta chains from the same sample are listed, as sequenced in a study of radiation and T cells in renal cell carcinoma. Sequenced by immunoSEQ multiplex PCR; TCRdb stores in-frame clones only, minus some. The sample lists some 76,000 clones; roughly 87% were seen once. Time point defined: blood 2 weeks post-SBRT. Stated treatment: 15 Gy SBRT to primary tumor, nephrectomy 4 weeks later. The sample was blood, taken from a patient whose treatment included radiotherapy and nephrectomy. The receptors were gathered from a man aged 55 to 70 with renal cell carcinoma.

The chain uses TRBV5-1 and TRBJ2-7; D gene unclear. The CDR3 is 14 residues long. The germline CDR1 and CDR2 sequences are SGHRS and YFSETQ. Trimming removed 4 bases from V and 6 bases from J, with 17 bases in between. The CDR3 is CASSQDGRPGEQYF. Here the CDR3 DNA reads TGCGCCAGCAGCCAGGACGGGCGGCCTGGCGAGCAGTACTTC. Based on the CDR3 plus reference TRBV5-1 and TRBJ2-7, the full variable domain is KAGVTQTPRYLIKTRGQQVTLSCSPISGHRSVSWYQQTPGQGLQFLFEYFSETQRNKGNFPGRFSGRQFSNSRSEMNVSTLELGDSALYLCASSQDGRPGEQYFGPGTRLTVT.

This chain's CDR3 is CASSHLIARGGYEQYF. In DNA, the CDR3 is TGCGCCAGCAGCCACCTGATAGCTCGAGGGGGATACGAGCAGTACTTC. The chain joins TRBV4-1 to TRBJ2-7, with TRBD1 as a possible D gene (6 bases). The germline CDR1 and CDR2 sequences are MGHRA and YSYEKL. Trimming removed 3 bases at V and 4 bases at J, with 19 bases between. The CDR3 spans 16 residues.

The chain is built from TRBV9 and TRBJ1-3; unclear D gene. Trimming took 0 bases from V and 0 from J, leaving 7 bases between them. The CDR3 totals 15 residues. CDR1 is SGDLS, CDR2 YYNGEE, per germline. The CDR3 sequence: CASSVAPSSGNTIYF. CDR3 coding DNA: TGTGCCAGCAGCGTAGCCCCCAGCTCTGGAAACACCATATATTTT.

The chain recombines TRBV10-1 with TRBJ2-7, with 13 bases identical to TRBD2. Per germline, CDR1 WNHNN and CDR2 SYGVQD (reference sequence). J gave up 5 bases and V 8 bases, and 9 bases lay outside the gene matches. The CDR3 covers 15 residues. CDR3 bases: TGCGCCAGCGGTGGACTAGCGGGAGCTACGAACGAGCAGTACTTC. Its protein product is CASGGLAGATNEQYF.

The chain employs TRBV5-1 and TRBJ1-1; TRBD1 matches at 7 bases. The CDR3 contains 16 residues. Germline CDR1 reads SGHRS; CDR2 reads YFSETQ. J lost 4 bases, V lost 4 bases, and 13 bases had no gene match. The CDR3 spells CASSPSLDRVSTEAFF. The CDR3 DNA sequence: TGCGCCAGCAGCCCAAGCCTCGACAGGGTCAGCACTGAAGCTTTCTTT.

This clone appeared a single time. The rearrangement uses TRBV19 and TRBJ2-5; TRBD1 agrees at 10 bases. The CDR3 is made up of 15 amino acids. The J segment lost 4 bases and the V segment lost 2 bases, leaving 4 bases of the junction unmatched. From germline, CDR1 is LNHDA and CDR2 SQIVND (reference sequence). The CDR3 sequence: CASSIWTGGLETQYF. CDR3 bases: TGTGCCAGTAGTATATGGACAGGGGGTCTAGAGACCCAGTACTTC.

The chain links TRBV7-8 to TRBJ2-4; a weak D match, TRBD1 (6 bases). The germline CDR1 and CDR2 sequences are SGHVS and FQNEAQ. V was cut by 0 bases and J by 8 bases, with 17 bases left in between. This CDR3 spans 16 amino acids. The CDR3 bases are TGTGCCAGCAGCTTAGCCCGGGGACAACCGGCGGACATTCAGTACTTC. It codes for CASSLARGQPADIQYF.

The chain uses TRBV7-9 and TRBJ2-3; 9 nucleotides match TRBD1. Trimming took 2 bases from V and 6 from J; bases not matched to a gene: 15. CDR1 SEHNR and CDR2 FQNEAQ come from the germline V gene (reference sequence). The CDR3 is made up of 18 amino acids. In nucleotides, the CDR3 is TGTGCCAGCAGCTTAAGAGTATCCGGGACAGGGATTTCGGATACGCAGTATTTT. Its protein product is CASSLRVSGTGISDTQYF.

The chain combines TRBV4-3 with TRBJ2-7, with a tentative D call TRBD2 (6 bases). The CDR3 covers 16 residues. The germline V gene encodes CDR1 LGHNA and CDR2 YSLEER. The V end was cut by 2 bases, the J end by 2 bases, with 16 bases between. The chain's CDR3 is CASSQFRDSSPYEQYF. CDR3 coding DNA: TGCGCCAGCAGCCAATTCCGGGACTCTTCACCCTACGAGCAGTACTTC.

The rearrangement joins TRBV5-4 to TRBJ1-1, with a weak D call TRBD1 (5 bases). Germline loops: CDR1 SGHNT, CDR2 YYREEE (reference sequence). The CDR3 has 14 residues. V shed 7 bases and J shed 3 bases, with 16 bases lying between them. CDR3 sequence: CASHLGERDTEAFF. The CDR3 DNA sequence: TGTGCCAGCCACCTAGGGGAGAGGGACACTGAAGCTTTCTTT.

The V and J genes are TRBV15 and TRBJ2-3, with 14 bases lining up with TRBD2. The CDR3 extends over 17 amino acids. Germline CDR1 reads LNHNV; CDR2 reads YYDKDF (reference sequence). The V and J ends lost 2 bases and 5 bases, in that order; junction bases with no gene match: 6. In nucleotides, the CDR3 is TGTGCCACCAGCAGACGGGGACTAGCGGGAGCGGGAGATACGCAGTATTTT. This translates into CATSRRGLAGAGDTQYF.

This chain joins TRBV4-2 and TRBJ2-4; 11 nucleotides match TRBD2. The CDR3 contains 21 residues. The germline V gene has CDR1 LGHNA and CDR2 YNFKEQ. Trimming removed 1 base from V and 1 base from J; junction bases left unmatched: 15. Written as DNA, the CDR3 is TGTGCCAGCAGCCAAGGGACTAGCGGGCTTTCCCGGGACTGGGCCAAAAACATTCAGTACTTC. This codes for CASSQGTSGLSRDWAKNIQYF.

The chain couples TRBV4-1 to TRBJ1-2; no reliable D call. Trimming cost V 0 bases and J 2 bases, with 10 bases left between them. The germline gives CDR1 MGHRA, CDR2 YSYEKL. CDR3 length: 15 residues. This chain's CDR3 is CASSQEKARNYGYTF. Written as DNA, the CDR3 is TGCGCCAGCAGCCAAGAGAAGGCACGGAACTATGGCTACACCTTC.

The CDR3 spells CASSSRDRGYEQYF. The CDR3 DNA is TGTGCCAGCAGCTCACGGGACAGGGGTTACGAGCAGTACTTC. V usage is TRBV4-2 and J usage is TRBJ2-7, with 10 bases aligning to TRBD1. In germline, CDR1 is LGHNA, CDR2 YNFKEQ. This CDR3 comprises 14 residues. J was trimmed by 4 bases and V by 5 bases; bases with no gene match: 5.

This rearrangement joins TRBV29-1 to TRBJ2-7, with 8 nucleotides matching TRBD1. After removal of 2 bases from V and 0 bases from J, the junction contained 6 bases not matched to a gene. CDR3 length: 15 residues. The germline gives CDR1 SQVTM, CDR2 ANQGSEA. The CDR3 sequence is CSVEMQGAGSYEQYF. DNA for the CDR3: TGCAGCGTTGAAATGCAGGGGGCCGGCTCCTACGAGCAGTACTTC.

CDR3 nucleotide sequence: TGCGCCAGCAGTCGTACTAGCGGCGCGAACACCGGGGAGCTGTTTTTT. Amino acids: CASSRTSGANTGELFF. J is TRBJ2-2 and V is TRBV4-1; the match to TRBD2 covers 8 bases. V dropped 6 bases and J dropped 0; count of bases not matched to a gene: 6. Germline CDR1 MGHRA, CDR2 YSYEKL. The CDR3 contains 16 residues.

The chain employs TRBV10-3 and TRBJ2-5; no clear D. Germline V gene data show CDR1 as ENHRY and CDR2 as SYGVKD. This CDR3 is built from 13 residues. Trimming took 3 bases from V and 2 from J, leaving 7 bases between them. The CDR3 bases are TGTGCCATCAGTGATCAAATTCAAGAGACCCAGTACTTC. Residues: CAISDQIQETQYF.

V and J are TRBV28 and TRBJ2-6; the D gene is possibly TRBD2 (6 bases). Looked up from germline, CDR1 is MDHEN and CDR2 is SYDVKM. V lost 2 bases and J lost 2, with 7 bases in between. This CDR3 has 15 amino acids. CDR3 DNA sequence: TGTGCCAGCAGTTTACCGGGGGCTGGGGCCAACGTCCTGACTTTC. Residues: CASSLPGAGANVLTF.

The rearrangement links TRBV6-5 to TRBJ2-5; D remains unclear. The J call is doubtful: the DNA matches TRBJ2-7 better. The CDR3 contains 15 residues. CDR1 and CDR2 (germline): MNHEY, SVGAGI. The CDR3 DNA follows: TGTGCCAGCAGTTACGTTACTGCCAGCTCCTACGAGCAGTACTTC. Translating it yields CASSYVTASSYEQYF.

V usage is TRBV15 and J usage is TRBJ2-1; 11 nucleotides match TRBD2. CDR1 and CDR2 from the germline V gene are LNHNV and YYDKDF (reference sequence). Trimming took 8 bases from V and 10 from J; bases not matched to a gene: 4. CDR3 length: 12 residues. The CDR3 protein is CATSGTSGEQFF. DNA for the CDR3: TGTGCCACCTCAGGGACTAGCGGAGAGCAGTTCTTC.